The present entry profiles one T cell receptor beta chain with its context. This entry is derived from a study of blood T cells in healthy people across ages. Extraction yielded at least 5 micrograms of total RNA per sample. Trimming shortened V by 1 base and J by 1 base, and 10 bases separated the two germline ends. Germline-derived CDR1 and CDR2 are SGHTA and FQGNSA. The CDR3 runs 15 residues. With a J-beta primer mix and a sample-barcoded 5' primer, a second PCR ran roughly 6 to 12 cycles. TCRdb passed the 5' RACE reads through MiXCR, listing each CDR3 protein once. Of around 800,000 distinct CDR3 sequences listed, around 43% are singletons.

The sequence was collected from a man in his sixties in good health. The sequenced sample was blood. The chain has TRBV7-2 and TRBJ2-5; possible D gene TRBD2, 6 bases. The CDR3 loop reads CASSLVGGIQETQYF. The CDR3 DNA is TGTGCCAGCAGCTTAGTTGGGGGGATCCAAGAGACCCAGTACTTC.